This T cell receptor (beta chain) is from a study of OX40 agonist ivuxolimab in advanced cancers. In the study overall: Patients received ivuxolimab, an intravenous treatment, every 2 weeks at 0.01 to 10 mg/kg. Each dose-escalation patient presented with hepatocellular carcinoma, melanoma, renal cell or head and neck cancer.

Study outcomes and limitations: The study found that CD8+ T cells averaged more expanded clones than CD4+. The investigators did not determine what antigen specificity the expanded peripheral T cells had.

The CDR3 has 15 amino acids. V trimming: 6 bases; J trimming: 3 bases; junction bases outside the gene matches: 11. Germline CDR1 is MNHEY and CDR2 is SMNVEV (reference sequence). TCRdb keeps only in-frame clones here, not all; method: immunoSEQ multiplex PCR. The sample consists of 65,000 to 95,000 clones, more than 70% of them appearing once. In regard to this clone: Its antigen is still unknown.

The receptor's source is an adult with an advanced solid tumor such as melanoma, head and neck, liver or kidney cancer. Sequencing was performed on CD4+ or CD8+ T cells sorted from blood, taken in a trial of the OX40 agonist ivuxolimab. The chain recombines TRBV27 with TRBJ2-7, with 7 nucleotides matching TRBD2. The CDR3 reads CASRGSGTTIYEQYF. The CDR3 DNA sequence: TGTGCCAGCAGGGGTTCCGGGACTACTATCTACGAGCAGTACTTC.